These 3 T cell receptor beta chains came from one sample sequenced in a study of control samples from healthy donors and cancer patients (dated by TCRdb to between 2020 and 2021). Library method: the immunoSEQ multiplex PCR assay. In its TCRdb copy, this immuneACCESS table keeps in-frame sequences only and misses some clones. Where compared with another copy, unresolved V genes explain less than half of these, and the others have no known cause. The sample table holds approximately 140,000 clones, of which around nine tenths were seen once. The ten top clones hold over 6.5% of the sample. The sequencing sample was made of PBMCs. The source is a man aged 45-65 years with head and neck cancer.

The chain is built from TRBV6-6 and TRBJ1-1; D not resolved. V lost 0 bases and J 1 base, leaving 6 bases between the germline ends. Germline V gene lookup returns CDR1 MNHNY and CDR2 SVGAGI (reference sequence). This CDR3 is 14 amino acids long. In nucleotides, the CDR3 is TGTGCCAGCAGTTACTCGGCTACGAACACTGAAGCTTTCTTT. Encoded protein: CASSYSATNTEAFF.

The chain links TRBV12-3 or TRBV12-4 to TRBJ1-2; 7 bases are a match to TRBD1. Trimming cost V 5 bases and J 8 bases; bases outside gene matches: 5. CDR3 length equals 12 residues. The CDR3 spells CASSPQGRGYTF. The CDR3 DNA reads TGTGCCAGCAGTCCACAGGGGAGGGGCTACACCTTC.

This clone was observed once. V and J are TRBV6-5 and TRBJ2-2; possible D gene TRBD1, 5 bases. The CDR3 loop spans 16 amino acids. Looked up from germline, CDR1 is MNHEY and CDR2 is SVGAGI. V was clipped by 0 bases and J by 3 bases, with 11 bases between them. CDR3 in amino acids: CASSYSPGHHTGELFF. As DNA, the CDR3 is TGTGCCAGCAGTTACTCCCCCGGACATCACACCGGGGAGCTGTTTTTT.